A single T cell receptor beta chain is shown here with its context. This sample is part of a study of blood T cell repertoires in COVID-19. With V trimmed by 4 bases and J by 3 bases, 0 bases remained unmatched. The germline V gene encodes CDR1 SGHNT and CDR2 YYREEE (reference sequence). CDR3 length: 15 residues. The table came from immunoSEQ multiplex PCR; TCRdb's copy has only in-frame clones and leaves some out. Of approximately 130,000 clones in the sample, around 77% were seen once. The V and J genes are TRBV5-4 and TRBJ2-1; 14 bases match TRBD2. The source material was peripheral blood. The TCR was taken from a human donor in a cohort sampled during active COVID-19. The CDR3 loop is CASSGLAGGYNEQFF. In DNA, the CDR3 is TGTGCCAGCAGCGGACTAGCGGGGGGCTACAATGAGCAGTTCTTC.